This entry concerns a single T cell receptor beta chain. Trimming took 6 bases from V and 7 from J, leaving 15 bases between them. Germline CDR1 reads MDHEN; CDR2 reads SYDVKM. This CDR3 has 14 residues. The data belong to a study of blood T cell repertoires in COVID-19. The table came from immunoSEQ multiplex PCR; TCRdb's copy has only in-frame clones and leaves some out. The data show under 130,000 clones, 82% seen once. The TCR was taken from a woman of 80 years or more with acute or convalescent COVID-19. Source material: peripheral blood. The chain carries TRBV28 and TRBJ2-2, with D unclear. DNA for the CDR3: TGTGCCAGCAGGCGGAGAAGGTTGGGCGGGGAGCTGTTTTTT. The encoded protein is CASRRRRLGGELFF.